This T cell receptor beta chain is from a study of OX40 agonist ivuxolimab in advanced cancers. This table comes from immunoSEQ multiplex PCR, and its TCRdb copy is limited to in-frame clones, with some not included. This sample has around 34,000 clones, with 80% to 90% found just once. The sample was CD4+ or CD8+ T cells sorted from blood, taken in a trial of the OX40 agonist ivuxolimab. The TCR sequence derives from an adult with an advanced solid tumor such as melanoma, head and neck, liver or kidney cancer.

The CDR3 region is CASSYYEAYQETQYF. The CDR3 nucleotides are TGTGCCAGCAGTTACTACGAAGCATACCAAGAGACCCAGTACTTC. J is TRBJ2-5 and V is TRBV6-5, with no clear D. The germline V gene encodes CDR1 MNHEY and CDR2 SVGAGI. Trimming stripped 1 base from V and 0 bases from J, with 9 bases between. The length of the CDR3 is 15 residues.